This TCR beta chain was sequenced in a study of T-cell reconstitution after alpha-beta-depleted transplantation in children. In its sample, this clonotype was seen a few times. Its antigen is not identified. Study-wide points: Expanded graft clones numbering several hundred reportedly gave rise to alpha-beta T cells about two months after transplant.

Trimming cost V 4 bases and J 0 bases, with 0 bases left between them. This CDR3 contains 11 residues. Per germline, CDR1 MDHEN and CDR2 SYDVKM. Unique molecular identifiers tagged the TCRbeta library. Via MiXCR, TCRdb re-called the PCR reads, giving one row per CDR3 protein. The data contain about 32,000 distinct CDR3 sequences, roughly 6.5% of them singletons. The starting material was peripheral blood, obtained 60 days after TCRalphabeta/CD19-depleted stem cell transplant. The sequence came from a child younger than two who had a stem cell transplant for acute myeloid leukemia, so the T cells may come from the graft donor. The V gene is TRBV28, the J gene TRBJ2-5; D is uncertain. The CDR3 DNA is TGTGCCAGCAGTTACCAAGAGACCCAGTACTTC. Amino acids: CASSYQETQYF. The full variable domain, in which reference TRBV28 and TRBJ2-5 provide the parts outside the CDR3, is DVKVTQSSRYLVKRTGEKVFLECVQDMDHENMFWYRQDPGLGLRLIYFSYDVKMKEKGDIPEGYSVSREKKERFSLILESASTNQTSMYLCASSYQETQYFGPGTRLLVL.